The next 17 T cell receptor beta chains were all read from a single sample in a study of T cell clonotyping in hematopoietic cell transplantation. Profiled with immunoSEQ multiplex PCR; TCRdb holds only in-frame clones, not every one. Of about 29,000 clones in the sample, around three quarters were seen once. Stated time point: recipient sample about 28 days before transplant, after cytoreduction. Here the sequenced sample was peripheral blood mononuclear cells, taken before stem cell transplant. These receptors were obtained from a woman in her twenties or thirties with chronic myeloid leukemia. Some clones in this sample may be carry-over from other donors' samples.

This clone has a handful of counts. J is TRBJ1-2 and V is TRBV19; D is uncertain. This CDR3 is 13 amino acids long. V lost 6 bases, J lost 7 bases, and 15 bases lay in between. Germline lookup yields CDR1 LNHDA and CDR2 SQIVND (reference sequence). CDR3 loop: CASRTGSHLGYTF. The CDR3 DNA is TGTGCCAGTAGAACTGGCAGCCATCTTGGCTACACCTTC.

This chain joins TRBV29-1 and TRBJ2-1, with D unclear. The length of the CDR3 is 10 residues. V was shortened by 7 bases and J by 5 bases, with 6 bases between the two germline ends. The germline CDR1 and CDR2 sequences are SQVTM and ANQGSEA. In DNA form, the CDR3 reads TGCAGCGCGAGGAACAATGAGCAGTTCTTC. As protein: CSARNNEQFF.

This chain links TRBV11-2 with TRBJ1-2, with 8 bases aligning to TRBD1. The J segment lost 6 bases and the V segment lost 2 bases, leaving 2 bases of the junction unmatched. This CDR3 comprises 13 residues. CDR1 is SGHAT, CDR2 FQNNGV, per germline. The CDR3 DNA is TGTGCCAGCAGCTTAAACAGGGGGGATGGCTACACCTTC. Its protein is CASSLNRGDGYTF.

This rearrangement joins TRBV4-1 to TRBJ1-2; 7 positions agree with TRBD1. Germline V CDR1 and CDR2: MGHRA, YSYEKL. V shed 2 bases and J 4 bases; nucleotides not matched to a gene: 13. The CDR3 length is 17 residues. This CDR3 reads CASSQPGQETRIYGYTF. The DNA of the CDR3 is TGCGCCAGCAGCCAACCAGGACAGGAAACCCGGATCTATGGCTACACCTTC.

This clone turned up a few times. V is TRBV14 and J is TRBJ1-6; the D is unclear. CDR3 length equals 13 residues. Trimming took off 3 bases at V and 11 bases at J, with 11 bases between the two ends. Germline V gene data show CDR1 as SGHDN and CDR2 as FVKESK. The CDR3 is CASSQGLVAPLHF. The CDR3, as DNA: TGTGCCAGCAGCCAGGGTCTAGTGGCACCCCTCCACTTT.

This clone was observed a few times. This chain links TRBV11-3 with TRBJ1-1, with D unclear. V was cut by 2 bases and J by 4 bases, with 11 bases left in between. This CDR3 is built from 14 residues. Germline CDR1 is SGHNT and CDR2 is YENEEA. The CDR3 sequence: CASSLNRDTTEAFF. The DNA for the CDR3 is TGTGCCAGCAGCTTAAATAGGGATACCACTGAAGCTTTCTTT.

This chain connects TRBV19 to TRBJ1-5, with unresolved D. V was shortened by 5 bases and J by 3 bases, with 8 bases between the two germline ends. CDR1 is LNHDA and CDR2 is SQIVND in the germline V gene (reference sequence). This CDR3 has 13 amino acids. The CDR3 DNA follows: TGTGCCAGTAGTCGGACGTTCAATCAGCCCCAGCATTTT. Its protein is CASSRTFNQPQHF.

The chain has TRBV4-3 and TRBJ2-7; TRBD1 aligns across 7 bases. The CDR3 contains 13 residues. In germline, CDR1 is LGHNA, CDR2 YSLEER. With 0 bases clipped from V and 4 bases from J, the junction kept 0 bases outside the gene matches. In DNA, the CDR3 is TGCGCCAGCAGCCAAGACAGGGGGTACGAGCAGTACTTC. Translating it yields CASSQDRGYEQYF.

The chain carries TRBV30 and TRBJ1-5; the D gene is possibly TRBD1 (6 bases). The CDR3 has 13 residues. V dropped 6 bases and J dropped 5 bases, with 14 bases sitting between them. Germline lookup yields CDR1 GTSNPN and CDR2 SVGIG (reference sequence). Written as DNA, the CDR3 is TGTGCCTGTACGGGACAAGGTTATCAGCCCCAGCATTTT. This translates into CACTGQGYQPQHF. The whole variable domain, filled in from reference TRBV30 and TRBJ1-5, reads SQTIHQWPATLVQPVGSPLSLECTVEGTSNPNLYWYRQAAGRGLQLLFYSVGIGQISSEVPQNLSASRPQDRQFILSSKKLLLSDSGFYLCACTGQGYQPQHFGDGTRLSIL.

The chain carries TRBV29-1 and TRBJ2-2, with unresolved D. With 2 bases removed from V and 3 bases from J, the gap between germline ends came to 4 bases. From germline, CDR1 is SQVTM and CDR2 ANQGSEA. This CDR3 comprises 12 residues. Written as DNA, the CDR3 is TGCAGCGTTGAATTCCACACCGGGGAGCTGTTTTTT. This codes for CSVEFHTGELFF.

The J gene is TRBJ1-2, the V gene TRBV6-1; 7 nucleotides align to TRBD1. The CDR3 sequence is 17 residues long. The V segment lost 3 bases and the J segment 5 bases; nucleotides outside the gene matches: 15. The germline V gene encodes CDR1 MNHNS and CDR2 SASEGT. CDR3 amino acids: CASSERDSRPLSYGYTF. The CDR3 bases are TGTGCCAGCAGTGAGCGGGACAGTCGCCCCTTATCTTATGGCTACACCTTC.

The rearrangement joins TRBV27 to TRBJ1-5; 7 bases are shared with TRBD1. Germline CDR1 MNHEY, CDR2 SMNVEV (reference sequence). The CDR3 length is 14 residues. With 3 bases clipped from V and 4 bases from J, the junction kept 3 bases outside the gene matches. DNA for the CDR3: TGTGCCAGCAGTTTGTCAGGGGGAAATCAGCCCCAGCATTTT. Its translation is CASSLSGGNQPQHF.

The rearrangement joins TRBV30 to TRBJ2-1; D is perhaps TRBD2 (5 bases). Germline V gene sequence: CDR1 GTSNPN, CDR2 SVGIG (reference sequence). The V gene lost 5 bases and the J gene lost 3 bases, with 11 bases spanning the gap. The CDR3 contains 13 residues. CDR3 coding DNA: TGTGCCTGGGCAGCGGCTCACTACAATGAGCAGTTCTTC. Its translation: CAWAAAHYNEQFF.

The chain joins TRBV6-4 to TRBJ2-7; weak D call: TRBD1 (6 bases). Trimming pared 0 bases from V and 2 bases from J, leaving 11 bases between. The CDR3 consists of 15 residues. The germline CDR1 and CDR2 sequences are MRHNA and SNTAGT. CDR3 loop: CASSDSPGQPYEQYV. Written as DNA, the CDR3 is TGTGCCAGCAGTGACTCGCCTGGACAGCCCTACGAGCAGTACGTC.

The genes are TRBV7-2 and TRBJ2-1; weak D call: TRBD2 (7 bases). Per germline, CDR1 SGHTA and CDR2 FQGNSA. This CDR3 comprises 15 residues. V lost 5 bases, J lost 3 bases, and 14 bases lay in between. The CDR3 DNA follows: TGTGCCAGCAGCGAGGGGGGGTTCCACTACAATGAGCAGTTCTTC. Its protein product is CASSEGGFHYNEQFF.

This sequence joins TRBV5-1 and TRBJ2-3; tentative D call: TRBD1 (5 bases). The CDR3 totals 15 residues. The V and J ends lost 0 bases and 3 bases respectively, with 11 bases between them. The germline gives CDR1 SGHRS, CDR2 YFSETQ. The chain's CDR3 is CASSLEGARTDTQYF. The DNA for the CDR3 is TGCGCCAGCAGCTTGGAAGGGGCGCGTACAGATACGCAGTATTTT.

The CDR3 DNA follows: TGCAGTGCTAGACCACACACTGAAGCTTTCTTT. Translating gives CSARPHTEAFF. This chain joins TRBV20-1 and TRBJ1-1; no reliable D call. In germline, CDR1 is DFQATT, CDR2 SNEGSKA (reference sequence). Trimming took off 2 bases at V and 3 bases at J, with 4 bases between the two ends. The CDR3 loop spans 11 amino acids.